What follows describes a single T cell receptor beta chain. Its antigen is as yet unknown. Germline values: CDR1 MNHEY, CDR2 SMNVEV (reference sequence). V lost 0 bases to trimming and J lost 7 bases; unmatched junction nucleotides: 7. The CDR3 covers 15 residues. The data derive from a study of OX40 agonist ivuxolimab in advanced cancers. Turning to the study itself: Ivuxolimab is an agonistic anti-OX40 (CD134) antibody, and patients were treated with it. Patients were infused with ivuxolimab every 2 weeks at 0.01 to 10 mg/kg. Study results and limitations: With doses of 0.1 to 3.0 mg/kg, CD4+ and CD8+ blood T cells had undergone clonal expansion by week 6.

The study sampled blood at baseline, cycle 4 day 1, and cycle 7 day 1. Measured with immunoSEQ multiplex PCR; TCRdb has only the in-frame clones, and not every one. The sample carries roughly 55,000 clones, approximately 80% recorded once. Sequencing was performed on CD4+ or CD8+ T cells sorted from blood, taken in a trial of the OX40 agonist ivuxolimab. The origin of this receptor is an adult with an advanced solid tumor such as melanoma, head and neck, liver or kidney cancer. This chain uses TRBV27 with TRBJ2-7, with TRBD1 matching over 9 bases. This CDR3 reads CASSLSYRGLIEQYF. In DNA, the CDR3 is TGTGCCAGCAGTTTATCGTACAGGGGGCTGATAGAGCAGTACTTC.